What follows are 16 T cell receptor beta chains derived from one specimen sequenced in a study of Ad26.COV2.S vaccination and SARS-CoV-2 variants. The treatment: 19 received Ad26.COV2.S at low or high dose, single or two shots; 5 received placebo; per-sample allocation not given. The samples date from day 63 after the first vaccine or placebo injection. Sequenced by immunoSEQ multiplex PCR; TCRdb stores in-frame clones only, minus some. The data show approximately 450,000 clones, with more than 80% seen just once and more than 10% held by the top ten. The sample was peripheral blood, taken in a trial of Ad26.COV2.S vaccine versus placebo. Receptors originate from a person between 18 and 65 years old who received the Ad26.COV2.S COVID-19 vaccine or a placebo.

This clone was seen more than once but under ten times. The CDR3 loop is CSVELLAGGGELFF. The CDR3 DNA follows: TGCAGCGTTGAACTACTAGCGGGAGGCGGGGAGCTGTTTTTT. The rearrangement links TRBV29-1 to TRBJ2-2; 12 bases are a match to TRBD2. In germline, CDR1 is SQVTM, CDR2 ANQGSEA. The CDR3 runs to 14 residues. The ends lost 2 bases at V and 7 bases at J; junction bases unmatched: 2.

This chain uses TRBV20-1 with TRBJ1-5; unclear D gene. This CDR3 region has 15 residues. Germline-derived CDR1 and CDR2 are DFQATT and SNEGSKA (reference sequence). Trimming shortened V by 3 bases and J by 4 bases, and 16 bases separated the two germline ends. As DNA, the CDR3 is TGCAGTGCTAGTTTGCCGGGTCCGGGAAATCAGCCCCAGCATTTT. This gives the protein CSASLPGPGNQPQHF.

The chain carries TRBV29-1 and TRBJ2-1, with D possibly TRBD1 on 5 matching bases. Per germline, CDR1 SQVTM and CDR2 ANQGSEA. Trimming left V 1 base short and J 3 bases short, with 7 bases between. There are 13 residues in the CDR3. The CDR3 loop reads CSVEGQNYNEQFF. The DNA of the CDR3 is TGCAGCGTTGAAGGACAGAACTACAATGAGCAGTTCTTC.

CDR3 protein: CASSPQYSRSSYEQYF. CDR3 nucleotides: TGTGCCAGCTCACCACAATACAGCCGGAGCTCCTACGAGCAGTACTTC. The chain links TRBV18 to TRBJ2-7; D remains ambiguous. There are 16 residues in the CDR3. V lost 1 base and J lost 0, with 13 bases in between. Germline loops: CDR1 KGHSH, CDR2 LQKENI.

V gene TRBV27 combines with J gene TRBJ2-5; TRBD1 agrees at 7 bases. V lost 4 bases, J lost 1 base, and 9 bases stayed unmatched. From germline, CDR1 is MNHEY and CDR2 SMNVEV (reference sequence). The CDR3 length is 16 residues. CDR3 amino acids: CASSSYETGPQETQYF. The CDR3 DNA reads TGTGCCAGCAGTTCCTACGAGACAGGGCCCCAAGAGACCCAGTACTTC.

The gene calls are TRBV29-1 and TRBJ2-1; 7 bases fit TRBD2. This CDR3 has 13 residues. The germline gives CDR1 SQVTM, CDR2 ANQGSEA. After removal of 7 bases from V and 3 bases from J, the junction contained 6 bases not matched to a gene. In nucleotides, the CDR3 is TGCAGCGCCGCTGGGACTAACTACAATGAGCAGTTCTTC. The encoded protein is CSAAGTNYNEQFF.

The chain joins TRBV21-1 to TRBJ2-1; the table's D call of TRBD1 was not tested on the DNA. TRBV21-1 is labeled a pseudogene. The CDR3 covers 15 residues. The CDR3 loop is CASSTLAEGGNEQFF. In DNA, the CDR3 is TGTGCCAGCAGCACTCTAGCAGAAGGGGGCAATGAGCAGTTCTTC.

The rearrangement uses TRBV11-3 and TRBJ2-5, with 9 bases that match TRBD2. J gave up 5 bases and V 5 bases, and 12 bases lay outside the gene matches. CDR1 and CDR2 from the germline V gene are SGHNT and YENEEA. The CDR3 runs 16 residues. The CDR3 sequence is CASSPAPSSGVETQYF. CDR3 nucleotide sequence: TGTGCCAGCAGCCCTGCCCCTTCTAGCGGGGTTGAGACCCAGTACTTC. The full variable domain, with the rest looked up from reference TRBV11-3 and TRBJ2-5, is EAGVVQSPRYKIIEKKQPVAFWCNPISGHNTLYWYLQNLGQGPELLIRYENEEAVDDSQLPKDRFSAERLKGVDSTLKIQPAELGDSAVYLCASSPAPSSGVETQYFGPGTRLLVL.

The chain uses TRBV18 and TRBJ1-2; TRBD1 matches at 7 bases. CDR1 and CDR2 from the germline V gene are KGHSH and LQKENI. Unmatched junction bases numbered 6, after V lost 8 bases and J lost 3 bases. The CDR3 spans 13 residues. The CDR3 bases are TGTGCCAGCACCAACCAGGGGGACTATGGCTACACCTTC. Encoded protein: CASTNQGDYGYTF.

DNA of the CDR3: TGTGCCAGCAGTTGGGGGGGCTCCTACAATGAGCAGTTCTTC. It is translated as CASSWGGSYNEQFF. This chain joins TRBV27 and TRBJ2-1; 7 bases agree with TRBD2. Germline assignment: CDR1 MNHEY and CDR2 SMNVEV (reference sequence). The CDR3 loop spans 14 amino acids. Trimming removed 4 bases from V and 0 bases from J; junction bases left unmatched: 0.

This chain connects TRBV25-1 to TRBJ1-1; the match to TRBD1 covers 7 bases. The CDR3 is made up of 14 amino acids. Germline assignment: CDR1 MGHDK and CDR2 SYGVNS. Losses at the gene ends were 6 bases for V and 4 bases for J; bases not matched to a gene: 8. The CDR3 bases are TGTGCCAGCAGAGTGACAGGGATTATCACTGAAGCTTTCTTT. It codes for CASRVTGIITEAFF. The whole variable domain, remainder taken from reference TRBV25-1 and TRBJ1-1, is EADIYQTPRYLVIGTGKKITLECSQTMGHDKMYWYQQDPGMELHLIHYSYGVNSTEKGDLSSESTVSRIRTEHFPLTLESARPSHTSQYLCASRVTGIITEAFFGQGTRLTVV.

CDR3 sequence reads: CASSQGTPNTGELFF. DNA for the CDR3: TGTGCCAGCAGCCAAGGAACACCGAACACCGGGGAGCTGTTTTTT. The chain employs TRBV3-1 (or the pseudogene TRBV3-2) and TRBJ2-2; D unclear. Between the trimmed V and J ends, which lost 1 base and 0 bases, there was a span of 6 bases. The CDR3 has 15 amino acids. CDR1 is LGHDT, CDR2 YNNKEL, per germline (reference sequence).

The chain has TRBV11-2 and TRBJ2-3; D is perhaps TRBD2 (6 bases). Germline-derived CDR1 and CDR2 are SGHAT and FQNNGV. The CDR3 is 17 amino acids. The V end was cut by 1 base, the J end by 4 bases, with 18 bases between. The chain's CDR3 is CASSLGERRAGADTQYF. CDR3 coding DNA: TGTGCCAGCAGCTTAGGTGAAAGGAGGGCAGGTGCAGATACGCAGTATTTT.

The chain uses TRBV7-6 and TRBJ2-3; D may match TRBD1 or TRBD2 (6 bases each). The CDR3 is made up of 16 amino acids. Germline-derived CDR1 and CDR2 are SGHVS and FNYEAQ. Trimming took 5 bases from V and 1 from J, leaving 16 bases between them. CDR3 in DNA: TGTGCCAGCAGCCCCCTCGGGGGCAGGGGCACAGATACGCAGTATTTT. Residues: CASSPLGGRGTDTQYF. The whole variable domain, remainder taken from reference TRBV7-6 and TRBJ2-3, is GAGVSQSPRYKVTKRGQDVALRCDPISGHVSLYWYRQALGQGPEFLTYFNYEAQQDKSGLPNDRFSAERPEGSISTLTIQRTEQRDSAMYRCASSPLGGRGTDTQYFGPGTRLTVL.

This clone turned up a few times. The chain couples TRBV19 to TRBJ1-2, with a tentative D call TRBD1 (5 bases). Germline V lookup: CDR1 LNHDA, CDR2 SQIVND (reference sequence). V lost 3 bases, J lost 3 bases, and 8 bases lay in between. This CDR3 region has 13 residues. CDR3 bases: TGTGCCAGTAGTATCAAAGGGGACTATGGCTACACCTTC. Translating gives CASSIKGDYGYTF.

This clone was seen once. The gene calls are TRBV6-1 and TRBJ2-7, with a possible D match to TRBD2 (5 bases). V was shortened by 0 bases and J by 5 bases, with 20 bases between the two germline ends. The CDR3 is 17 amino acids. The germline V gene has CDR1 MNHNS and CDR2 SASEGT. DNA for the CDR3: TGTGCCAGCAGTGAAGCGCAACGGGGTCTAGCTTACCACGAGCAGTACTTC. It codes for CASSEAQRGLAYHEQYF.